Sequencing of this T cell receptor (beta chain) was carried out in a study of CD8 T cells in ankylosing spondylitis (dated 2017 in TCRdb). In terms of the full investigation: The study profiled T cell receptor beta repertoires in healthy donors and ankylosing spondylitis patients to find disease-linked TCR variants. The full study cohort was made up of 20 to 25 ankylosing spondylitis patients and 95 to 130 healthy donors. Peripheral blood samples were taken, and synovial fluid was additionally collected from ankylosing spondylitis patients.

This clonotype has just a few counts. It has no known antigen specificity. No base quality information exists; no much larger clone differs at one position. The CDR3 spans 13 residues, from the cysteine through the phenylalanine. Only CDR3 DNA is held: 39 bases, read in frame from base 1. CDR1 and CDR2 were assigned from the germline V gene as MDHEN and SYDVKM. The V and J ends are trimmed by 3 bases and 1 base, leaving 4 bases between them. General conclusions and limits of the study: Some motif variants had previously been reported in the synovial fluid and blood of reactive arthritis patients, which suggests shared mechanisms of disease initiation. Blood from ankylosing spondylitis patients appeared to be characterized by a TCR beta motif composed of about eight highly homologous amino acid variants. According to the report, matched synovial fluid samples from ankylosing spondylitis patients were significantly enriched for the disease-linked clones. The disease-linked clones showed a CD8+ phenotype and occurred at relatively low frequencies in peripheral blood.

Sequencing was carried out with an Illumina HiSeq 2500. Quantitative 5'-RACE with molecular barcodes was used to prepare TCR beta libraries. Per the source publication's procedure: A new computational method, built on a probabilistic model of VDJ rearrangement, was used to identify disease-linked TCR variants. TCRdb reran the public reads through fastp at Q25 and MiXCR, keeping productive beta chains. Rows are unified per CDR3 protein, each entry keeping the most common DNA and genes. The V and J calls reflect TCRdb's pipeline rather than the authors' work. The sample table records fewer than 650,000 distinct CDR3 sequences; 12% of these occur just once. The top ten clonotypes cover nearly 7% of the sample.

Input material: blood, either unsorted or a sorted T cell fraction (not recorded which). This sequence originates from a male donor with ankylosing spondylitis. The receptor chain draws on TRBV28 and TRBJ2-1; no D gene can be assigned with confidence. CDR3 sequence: CASSLKSYNEQFF. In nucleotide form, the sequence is TGTGCCAGCAGTTTGAAGTCCTACAATGAGCAGTTCTTC.